The rows below give T cell receptor beta chains drawn from one sample of a study of CD8+ T cells in alopecia areata. Profiled with immunoSEQ multiplex PCR; TCRdb holds only in-frame clones, not every one. The repertoire includes 200,000 to 250,000 clones, approximately 52% of them detected once, and approximately 0.45% sits in the top ten. Material: CD4+ T cells sorted from blood, obtained at week 0. The receptor set was obtained from a human donor with alopecia areata. The CDR3 runs from the conserved cysteine through the conserved F or W. A D gene is named only where the DNA matches it firmly. Not all rows give a size; the values are once, few, many and, for expanded clones, a class.

abundance	v_gene	j_gene	d_gene	CDR3aa	CDR3nt
-	TRBV4-2	TRBJ2-1	-	CASSQDNAVGEQFF	TGTGCCAGCAGCCAAGATAATGCAGTGGGTGAGCAGTTCTTC
few	TRBV6-4	TRBJ2-6	-	CASSWGASGANVLTF	TGTGCCAGCAGTTGGGGGGCAAGCGGGGCCAACGTCCTGACTTTC
few	TRBV5-4	TRBJ1-1	TRBD1	CASSQTGGGTEAFF	TGTGCCAGCAGCCAGACAGGGGGAGGTACTGAAGCTTTCTTT
-	TRBV7-2	TRBJ2-7	-	CASSSNTVGEQYF	TGTGCCAGCAGCTCGAACACGGTTGGCGAGCAGTACTTC
-	TRBV10-3	TRBJ2-3	-	CAMGGLSETDTQYF	TGTGCCATGGGGGGACTGTCAGAGACAGATACGCAGTATTTT
-	TRBV5-1	TRBJ1-2	-	CASSLDVRGYTF	TGCGCCAGCAGCTTGGATGTAAGAGGCTACACCTTC
-	TRBV7-8	TRBJ1-2	-	CASSRTVNYGYTF	TGTGCCAGCAGCCGGACAGTTAACTATGGCTACACCTTC
many	TRBV29-1	TRBJ2-7	TRBD1	CSVRGGTGAYEQYF	TGCAGCGTTCGAGGGGGGACAGGGGCCTACGAGCAGTACTTC
-	TRBV6-1	TRBJ1-2	TRBD1	CASETGSTYGYTF	TGTGCCAGCGAGACAGGGTCGACCTATGGCTACACCTTC
-	TRBV2	TRBJ2-3	-	CASREGSSINTDTQYF	TGTGCCAGCAGGGAGGGTAGCTCTATAAACACAGATACGCAGTATTTT
few	TRBV5-1	TRBJ2-7	-	CASSLASGAGSYEQYF	TGCGCCAGCAGCTTGGCCTCGGGGGCAGGCTCCTACGAGCAGTACTTC
many	TRBV11-2	TRBJ2-3	-	CASELIGGSRDTQYF	TGTGCCAGCGAGCTTATCGGGGGAAGCAGGGATACGCAGTATTTT
-	TRBV30	TRBJ1-1	-	CAWRGLGRSANTEAFF	TGTGCCTGGAGAGGCCTAGGGCGGTCCGCGAACACTGAAGCTTTCTTT
-	TRBV11-2	TRBJ1-1	TRBD1	CASSLGRPVRGTEAFF	TGTGCCAGCAGCTTAGGACGGCCCGTCAGGGGGACTGAAGCTTTCTTT
few	TRBV7-9	TRBJ1-2	TRBD1	CASSKGQGFYGYTF	TGTGCCAGCAGCAAGGGACAGGGGTTCTATGGCTACACCTTC
-	TRBV25-1	TRBJ1-4	-	CASSEGANEKLFF	TGTGCCAGCAGTGAAGGTGCTAATGAAAAACTGTTTTTT
-	TRBV29-1	TRBJ2-1	-	CSVDGVRGEQFF	TGCAGCGTTGATGGAGTACGGGGTGAGCAGTTCTTC
-	TRBV5-1	TRBJ1-4	-	CASSLTGLHNEKLFF	TGCGCCAGCAGCCTAACAGGTCTGCATAATGAAAAACTGTTTTTT
-	TRBV30	TRBJ1-5	TRBD1	CAWSTGQGANQPQHF	TGTGCCTGGAGCACGGGGCAGGGGGCTAATCAGCCCCAGCATTTT
-	TRBV25-1	TRBJ1-6	TRBD1	CASSRGQGSSPLHF	TGTGCCAGCAGTCGGGGACAGGGTAGTTCACCCCTCCACTTT
-	TRBV5-1	TRBJ1-1	-	CASSLWGLNTEAFF	TGCGCCAGCAGCCTGTGGGGCCTGAACACTGAAGCTTTCTTT
-	TRBV29-1	TRBJ2-7	-	CSVAGLLTYEQYF	TGCAGCGTGGCGGGACTCTTGACCTACGAGCAGTACTTC
-	TRBV7-8	TRBJ1-5	-	CASSFQRYEPQHF	TGTGCCAGCAGCTTTCAGCGATATGAGCCCCAGCATTTT
-	TRBV29-1	TRBJ1-3	-	CSVEPHSSGNTIYF	TGCAGCGTTGAACCACACAGCTCTGGAAACACCATATATTTT
-	TRBV16	TRBJ1-1	-	CASRPGGTQNTEAFF	TGTGCCAGCAGACCAGGAGGGACACAGAACACTGAAGCTTTCTTT
few	TRBV25-1	TRBJ2-2	-	CASKPWGSRNTGELFF	TGTGCCAGCAAACCTTGGGGGAGTCGGAACACCGGGGAGCTGTTTTTT
-	TRBV7-9	TRBJ1-4	-	CASSFDEFRGGNEKLFF	TGTGCCAGCAGCTTCGACGAGTTTCGGGGAGGTAATGAAAAACTGTTTTTT
-	TRBV9	TRBJ1-2	-	CASSSDGYGYTF	TGTGCCAGCAGCTCCGACGGCTATGGCTACACCTTC
few	TRBV6-5	TRBJ2-1	-	CAGGPRWDNEQFF	TGTGCCGGTGGGCCCCGGTGGGACAATGAGCAGTTCTTC
-	TRBV30	TRBJ1-6	TRBD1	CACGTGVNSPLHF	TGTGCCTGTGGGACAGGGGTTAATTCACCCCTCCACTTT
-	TRBV7-3	TRBJ2-2	-	CASSLVPDTGELFF	TGTGCCAGCAGCTTAGTACCGGACACCGGGGAGCTGTTTTTT
-	TRBV30	TRBJ2-3	-	CAWSPDSNTQYF	TGTGCCTGGAGCCCCGACAGTAATACGCAGTATTTT
few	TRBV10-1	TRBJ2-2	-	CASSEVAPGELFF	TGCGCCAGCAGTGAAGTAGCTCCCGGGGAGCTGTTTTTT
-	TRBV11-2	TRBJ2-1	TRBD2	CASSSLAGLNEQFF	TGTGCCAGCAGCTCACTAGCGGGATTAAATGAGCAGTTCTTC
-	TRBV30	TRBJ2-2	-	CAWRREASVAGELFF	TGTGCCTGGAGACGCGAGGCGTCAGTAGCCGGGGAGCTGTTTTTT